A single sample is the source of the 16 T cell receptor beta chains below, sequenced in a study of OX40 agonist ivuxolimab in advanced cancers. Some clones are missing from TCRdb's copy, which holds only in-frame ones; the method was immunoSEQ multiplex PCR. The sample has about 63,000 clones; roughly 80% are singletons. The material sequenced was CD4+ or CD8+ T cells sorted from blood, taken in a trial of the OX40 agonist ivuxolimab. These receptor sequences come from an adult with an advanced solid tumor such as melanoma, head and neck, liver or kidney cancer.

This clone is a singleton in its sample. The J gene is TRBJ2-7, the V gene TRBV9, with 10 bases that match TRBD2. Germline trimming cut 3 bases from V and 9 bases from J; bases unmatched to any gene: 12. This CDR3 contains 15 residues. Germline V gives CDR1 SGDLS, CDR2 YYNGEE. The CDR3 protein is CASSAGELAGAGQYF. The CDR3 bases are TGTGCCAGCAGCGCGGGAGAGCTAGCGGGAGCAGGGCAGTACTTC.

The rearrangement links TRBV6-5 to TRBJ1-1, with 7 bases matching TRBD1. Germline lookup yields CDR1 MNHEY and CDR2 SVGAGI. The CDR3 extends over 13 amino acids. V shed 4 bases, J shed 5 bases, and the junction held 4 bases outside the gene matches. In DNA form, the CDR3 reads TGTGCCAGCAGTTTGACAGGGAGGACTGAAGCTTTCTTT. Translating it yields CASSLTGRTEAFF.

This chain connects TRBV7-9 to TRBJ2-2; no firm D call. Germline V gene sequence: CDR1 SEHNR, CDR2 FQNEAQ (reference sequence). This CDR3 contains 15 residues. V shed 5 bases and J shed 2 bases, with 12 bases lying between them. CDR3 sequence: CASSLNRVNTGELFF. CDR3 in DNA: TGTGCCAGCAGCCTAAACCGGGTCAACACCGGGGAGCTGTTTTTT.

This clone was recorded a few times. The rearrangement links TRBV2 to TRBJ1-2, with a tentative D call TRBD1 (6 bases). Germline loops: CDR1 SNHLY, CDR2 FYNNEI. The CDR3 runs to 15 residues. Trimming cost V 8 bases and J 4 bases, with 20 bases left between them. The CDR3 sequence: CASLTGGGRIYGYTF. CDR3 DNA sequence: TGTGCCAGCTTGACCGGGGGGGGGCGGATCTATGGCTACACCTTC.

This chain uses TRBV7-9 with TRBJ2-1; no clear D gene. V was cut by 1 base and J by 8 bases, with 21 bases left in between. Germline V gives CDR1 SEHNR, CDR2 FQNEAQ (reference sequence). The CDR3 extends over 17 amino acids. The CDR3 loop is CASSLGILSSTMYEQFF. The CDR3 region has the DNA TGTGCCAGCAGCTTAGGTATCCTGTCATCTACTATGTATGAGCAGTTCTTC. The whole variable domain, filled in from reference TRBV7-9 and TRBJ2-1, reads DTGVSQNPRHKITKRGQNVTFRCDPISEHNRLYWYRQTLGQGPEFLTYFQNEAQLEKSRLLSDRFSAERPKGSFSTLEIQRTEQGDSAMYLCASSLGILSSTMYEQFFGPGTRLTVL.

This sequence joins TRBV7-2 and TRBJ1-3; D is unclear. This CDR3 comprises 13 residues. Deletions cut 5 bases from V and 7 bases from J, with 12 bases between. Germline loops: CDR1 SGHTA, CDR2 FQGNSA. The CDR3 DNA reads TGTGCCAGCAGCCTTGGGGAGGTCAACACCATATATTTT. It specifies CASSLGEVNTIYF.

The J gene is TRBJ2-3, the V gene TRBV7-6; 7 bases agree with TRBD1. This CDR3 contains 14 residues. Germline CDR1 is SGHVS and CDR2 is FNYEAQ. Trimming removed 1 base from V and 8 bases from J; junction bases left unmatched: 6. The CDR3 is CASSLEDRRGTQYF. CDR3 nucleotide sequence: TGTGCCAGCAGCTTAGAGGACAGGCGCGGTACGCAGTATTTT.

The chain combines TRBV6-6 with TRBJ2-3; 8 nucleotides agree with TRBD2. CDR1 is MNHNY and CDR2 is SVGAGI in the germline V gene (reference sequence). This CDR3 is built from 16 residues. V trimming: 4 bases; J trimming: 0 bases; junction bases outside the gene matches: 6. The CDR3 DNA is TGTGCCAGCAGTTCCTTAGCGGGGACTAGCACAGATACGCAGTATTTT. This encodes CASSSLAGTSTDTQYF.

This sequence joins TRBV27 and TRBJ2-2, with TRBD2 matching over 13 bases. The CDR3 covers 18 residues. Germline V gene sequence: CDR1 MNHEY, CDR2 SMNVEV (reference sequence). V gave up 4 bases and J gave up 7 bases; unmatched junction bases: 12. For the CDR3, the DNA is TGTGCCAGCAGTTCCTACACGGGACTAGCGGGAACGGGCGGGGAGCTGTTTTTT. Protein: CASSSYTGLAGTGGELFF.

The V call is TRBV7-2, the J call TRBJ2-7, with D possibly TRBD1 on 5 matching bases. V was cut by 2 bases and J by 2 bases, with 10 bases left in between. Germline V gene lookup returns CDR1 SGHTA and CDR2 FQGNSA. The CDR3 extends over 14 amino acids. The CDR3: CASSLPGPAYEQYF. The CDR3 nucleotides read TGTGCCAGCAGCTTACCAGGGCCCGCCTACGAGCAGTACTTC. The full variable domain, its missing parts supplied by reference TRBV7-2 and TRBJ2-7, is GAGVSQSPSNKVTEKGKDVELRCDPISGHTALYWYRQSLGQGLEFLIYFQGNSAPDKSGLPSDRFSAERTGGSVSTLTIQRTQQEDSAVYLCASSLPGPAYEQYFGPGTRLTVT.

Only a few counts were recorded for this clone. This chain connects TRBV15 to TRBJ2-1; the match to TRBD2 covers 12 bases. V shed 4 bases and J 0 bases; nucleotides not matched to a gene: 7. The germline V gene encodes CDR1 LNHNV and CDR2 YYDKDF (reference sequence). The CDR3 totals 18 residues. The CDR3 is CATSKTSGSFRSYNEQFF. DNA for the CDR3: TGTGCCACCAGCAAGACTAGCGGGAGCTTCCGCTCCTACAATGAGCAGTTCTTC.

The chain couples TRBV7-2 to TRBJ2-3, with 14 positions matching TRBD2. V was pared by 6 bases and J by 5 bases, with 7 bases of the junction left unmatched. The CDR3 has 16 amino acids. Germline CDR1 is SGHTA and CDR2 is FQGNSA. CDR3 amino acids: CASRKGLAGDGDTQYF. The CDR3, as DNA: TGTGCCAGCAGAAAGGGACTAGCGGGAGATGGAGATACGCAGTATTTT.

The V call is TRBV5-4, the J call TRBJ2-2, with TRBD2 identical over 7 bases. Germline lookup yields CDR1 SGHNT and CDR2 YYREEE (reference sequence). V lost 4 bases, J lost 7 bases, and 4 bases stayed unmatched. The CDR3 runs to 13 residues. For the CDR3, the DNA is TGTGCCAGCAGCCCTCGGGGGGTCGGGGAGCTGTTTTTT. Its protein product is CASSPRGVGELFF.

This chain links TRBV5-1 with TRBJ2-3; maybe TRBD2 (6 bases). CDR1 and CDR2 (germline): SGHRS, YFSETQ. CDR3 size: 15 residues. V was pared by 4 bases and J by 6 bases, with 18 bases between. The CDR3 spells CASSPGNTEGDTQYF. DNA for the CDR3: TGCGCCAGCAGCCCCGGGAACACGGAGGGTGATACGCAGTATTTT.

DNA of the CDR3: TGTGCCAGCAGCGTAGCTCTCGAGGGAGGAAATGAAAAACTGTTTTTT. This encodes CASSVALEGGNEKLFF. The rearrangement links TRBV9 to TRBJ1-4, with D uncertain. Between the trimmed V and J ends, which lost 0 bases and 5 bases, there was a span of 14 bases. The CDR3 has 16 residues. The germline CDR1 and CDR2 sequences are SGDLS and YYNGEE.

The chain couples TRBV30 to TRBJ2-5; maybe TRBD1 (6 bases). V lost 0 bases to trimming and J lost 9 bases, with 17 bases between them. The CDR3 consists of 14 residues. Per germline, CDR1 GTSNPN and CDR2 SVGIG (reference sequence). The CDR3 protein is CAWSVGGGQQAQYF. In DNA form, the CDR3 reads TGTGCCTGGAGTGTTGGCGGCGGACAGCAGGCCCAGTACTTC.